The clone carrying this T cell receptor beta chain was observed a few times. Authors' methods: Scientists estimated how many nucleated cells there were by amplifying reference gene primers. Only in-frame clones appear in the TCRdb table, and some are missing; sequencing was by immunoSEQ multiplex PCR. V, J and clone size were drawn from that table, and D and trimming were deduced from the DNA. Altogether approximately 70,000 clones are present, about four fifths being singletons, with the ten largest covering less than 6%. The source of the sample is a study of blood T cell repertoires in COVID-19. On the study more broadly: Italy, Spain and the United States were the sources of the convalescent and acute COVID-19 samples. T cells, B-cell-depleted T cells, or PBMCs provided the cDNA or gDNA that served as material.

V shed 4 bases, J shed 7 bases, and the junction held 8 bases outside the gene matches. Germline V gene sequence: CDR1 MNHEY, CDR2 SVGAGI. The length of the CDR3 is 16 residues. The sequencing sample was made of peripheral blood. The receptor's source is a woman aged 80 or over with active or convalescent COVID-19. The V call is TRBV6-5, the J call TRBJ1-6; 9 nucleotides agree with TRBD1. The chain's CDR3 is CASSWRTGVWNSPLHF. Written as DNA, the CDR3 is TGTGCCAGCAGTTGGAGGACAGGGGTGTGGAATTCACCCCTCCACTTT.